This T cell receptor (beta chain) was retrieved from a study of T cells after yellow fever vaccination. The wider study: Preparation used SMART-Seq v4 Ultra Low Input for the low-cell-number fractions. Study-level findings and limits: Most clones from primary vaccination resurfaced after the booster (approximately 95% CD4, around 91% CD8). In FACS-sorted repertoires, abundant clonotypes from the bulk population could appear as contaminants.

On this clonotype itself: No antigen is known for it.

The V segment lost 0 bases and the J segment 2 bases; nucleotides outside the gene matches: 4. Germline CDR1 and CDR2: MNHEY and SVGAGI. There are 16 residues in the CDR3. They built TCR cDNA with 5'RACE template switching, a step that put in a universal primer site and UMIs. Using its own MiXCR run on the 5' RACE reads, TCRdb lists one record per CDR3 protein. The sample lists fewer than 400,000 distinct CDR3 sequences, around a tenth seen once, with approximately 3.3% in the top ten. Sample: CD4+ T cells sorted from PBMCs, taken 45 days after the yellow fever booster vaccination. The genes are TRBV6-5 and TRBJ1-3, with TRBD1 matching 7 bases. This TCR came from a man between 18 and 35 years old who received the YFV17D yellow fever vaccine. As DNA, the CDR3 is TGTGCCAGCAGTTACTCGTCCCAGGGGGCTGGAAACACCATATATTTT. Protein: CASSYSSQGAGNTIYF.